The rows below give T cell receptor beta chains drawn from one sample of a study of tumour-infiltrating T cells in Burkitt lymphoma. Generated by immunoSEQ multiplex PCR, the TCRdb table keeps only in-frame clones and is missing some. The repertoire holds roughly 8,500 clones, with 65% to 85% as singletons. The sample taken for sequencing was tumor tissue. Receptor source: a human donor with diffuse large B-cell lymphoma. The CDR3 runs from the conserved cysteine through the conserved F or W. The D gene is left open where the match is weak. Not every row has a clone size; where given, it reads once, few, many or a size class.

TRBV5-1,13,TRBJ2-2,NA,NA,CASSPVGSGELFF,TGCGCCAGCAGCCCTGTCGGGTCCGGGGAGCTGTTTTTT
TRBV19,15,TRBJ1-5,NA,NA,CASSLGRYSNQPQHF,TGTGCCAGTAGTTTGGGGCGCTATAGCAATCAGCCCCAGCATTTT
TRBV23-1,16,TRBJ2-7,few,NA,CASSQDISPQGCEQYF,TGCGCCAGCAGTCAGGACATTTCCCCTCAGGGCTGCGAGCAGTACTTC
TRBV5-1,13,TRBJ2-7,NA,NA,CASSLERTGEQYF,TGCGCCAGCAGCTTGGAAAGAACGGGGGAGCAGTACTTC
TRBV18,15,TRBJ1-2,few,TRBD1,CASSSGQGLFYGYTF,TGTGCCAGCTCATCTGGACAGGGCCTATTTTATGGCTACACCTTC
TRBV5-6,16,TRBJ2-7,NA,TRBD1,CASSFGPGDRVDEQYF,TGTGCCAGCAGCTTTGGCCCCGGGGACAGGGTCGACGAGCAGTACTTC
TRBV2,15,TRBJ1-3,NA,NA,CASSEAASLRNTIYF,TGTGCCAGCAGTGAAGCGGCGAGCCTGCGAAACACCATATATTTT
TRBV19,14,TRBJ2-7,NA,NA,CASSLNLANYEQYF,TGTGCCAGTAGTCTCAACCTTGCAAACTACGAGCAGTACTTC
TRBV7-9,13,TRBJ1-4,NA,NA,CASSLVRDRELFF,TGTGCCAGCAGCTTAGTACGGGATCGGGAACTGTTTTTT
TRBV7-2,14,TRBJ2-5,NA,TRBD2,CASSLVTSRETQYF,TGTGCCAGCAGCTTAGTGACTAGCCGAGAGACCCAGTACTTC
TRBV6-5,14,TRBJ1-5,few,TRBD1,CASRSGQEDQPQHF,TGTGCCAGCAGATCGGGACAGGAAGATCAGCCCCAGCATTTT
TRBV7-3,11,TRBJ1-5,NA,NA,CASRVNQPQHF,TGTGCCAGCCGGGTTAATCAGCCCCAGCATTTT
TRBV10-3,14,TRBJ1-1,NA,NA,CAISERQTNTEAFF,TGTGCCATCAGTGAACGGCAAACGAACACTGAAGCTTTCTTT
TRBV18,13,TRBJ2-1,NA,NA,CASSPGLANEQFF,TGTGCCAGCTCACCGGGCTTGGCGAATGAGCAGTTCTTC
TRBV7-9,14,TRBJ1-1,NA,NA,CASSSWGTNTEAFF,TGTGCCAGCAGCTCGTGGGGTACGAACACTGAAGCTTTCTTT
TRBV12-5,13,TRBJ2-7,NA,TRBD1,CASGWDSSYEQYF,TGTGCTAGTGGCTGGGACAGCTCCTACGAGCAGTACTTC
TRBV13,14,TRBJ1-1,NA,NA,CASSLGSSNTEAFF,TGTGCCAGCAGCTTAGGGAGTTCTAACACTGAAGCTTTCTTT
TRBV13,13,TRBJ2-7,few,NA,CASSLQGSYEQYF,TGTGCCAGCAGCTTACAGGGTTCCTACGAGCAGTACTTC
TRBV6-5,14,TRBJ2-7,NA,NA,CASSYGGSGYEQYF,TGTGCCAGCAGTTACGGGGGTTCGGGCTACGAGCAGTACTTC
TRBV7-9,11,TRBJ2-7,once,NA,CASSGNREQYF,TGTGCCAGCAGCGGGAACAGGGAGCAGTACTTC
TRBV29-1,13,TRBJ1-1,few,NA,CSVEDGVNTEAFF,TGCAGCGTTGAAGATGGTGTGAACACTGAAGCTTTCTTT
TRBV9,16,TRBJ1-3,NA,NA,CASSVGVTSSGNTIYF,TGTGCCAGCAGCGTAGGAGTCACGAGCTCTGGAAACACCATATATTTT
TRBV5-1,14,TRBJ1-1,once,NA,CASSIQPENTEAFF,TGCGCCAGCAGCATCCAACCTGAGAACACTGAAGCTTTCTTT
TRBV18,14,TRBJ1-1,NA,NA,CASSPTGRNTEAFF,TGTGCCAGCTCACCAACAGGGAGGAACACTGAAGCTTTCTTT
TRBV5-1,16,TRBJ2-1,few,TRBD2,CASSLLGLAGGNEQFF,TGCGCCAGCAGCTTACTAGGACTAGCGGGGGGCAATGAGCAGTTCTTC
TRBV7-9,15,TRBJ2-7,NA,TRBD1,CASSYLTDRGGEQYF,TGTGCCAGCAGCTACCTAACTGACAGGGGCGGCGAGCAGTACTTC
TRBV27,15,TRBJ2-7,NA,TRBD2,CASSLWGGTNYEQYF,TGTGCCAGCAGTTTATGGGGGGGGACGAACTACGAGCAGTACTTC
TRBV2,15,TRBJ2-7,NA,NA,CASSELLGFAYEQYF,TGTGCCAGCAGTGAATTATTGGGGTTCGCCTACGAGCAGTACTTC
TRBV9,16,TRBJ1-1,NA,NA,CASSELWGLENTEAFF,TGTGCCAGCAGCGAGTTGTGGGGCCTTGAGAACACTGAAGCTTTCTTT
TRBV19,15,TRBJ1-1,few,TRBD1,CASSRGDRLNTEAFF,TGTGCCAGTAGTAGAGGGGACAGGCTTAACACTGAAGCTTTCTTT
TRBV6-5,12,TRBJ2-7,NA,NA,CASSYGGSEQYF,TGTGCCAGCAGTTACGGAGGGTCCGAGCAGTACTTC
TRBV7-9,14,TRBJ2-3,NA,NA,CASSPSFRGDTQYF,TGTGCCAGCAGCCCATCCTTTCGGGGCGATACGCAGTATTTT
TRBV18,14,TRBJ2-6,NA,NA,CASSPYSGANVLTF,TGTGCCAGCTCACCGTACAGTGGGGCCAACGTCCTGACTTTC
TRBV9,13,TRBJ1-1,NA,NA,CASSGLRDTEAFF,TGTGCCAGCAGCGGACTTCGGGACACTGAAGCTTTCTTT
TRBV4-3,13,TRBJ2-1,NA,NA,CASSTPGVSEQFF,TGCGCCAGCAGCACCCCGGGGGTGAGTGAGCAGTTCTTC
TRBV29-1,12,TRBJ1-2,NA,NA,CSGSTGGDGYTF,TGCAGCGGTTCGACAGGAGGGGATGGCTACACCTTC
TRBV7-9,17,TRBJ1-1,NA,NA,CASRATGVIFPNTEAFF,TGTGCCAGCAGGGCAACCGGGGTCATTTTTCCGAACACTGAAGCTTTCTTT
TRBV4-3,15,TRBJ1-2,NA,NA,CARLNLWTESYGYTF,TGCGCCAGACTCAATCTATGGACAGAGAGTTATGGCTACACCTTC
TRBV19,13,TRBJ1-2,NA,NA,CASSIHRAGGYTF,TGTGCCAGTAGTATCCACAGGGCTGGTGGCTACACCTTC
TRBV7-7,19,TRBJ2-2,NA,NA,CASSLAPSWGAATPGSCFF,NA
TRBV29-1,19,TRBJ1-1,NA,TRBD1,CSAKGAIPGQGRRSTEAFF,TGCAGCGCAAAGGGGGCAATTCCGGGACAGGGGCGTAGGAGCACTGAAGCTTTCTTT
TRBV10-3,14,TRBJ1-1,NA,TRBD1,CAISLDRMGTEAFF,TGTGCCATCAGCTTGGACAGGATGGGGACTGAAGCTTTCTTT
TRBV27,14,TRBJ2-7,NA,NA,CASSLRGSTYEQYF,TGTGCCAGCAGTTTAAGGGGTAGCACCTACGAGCAGTACTTC
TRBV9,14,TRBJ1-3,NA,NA,CASSVARAGNTIYF,TGTGCCAGCAGCGTAGCCCGAGCTGGAAACACCATATATTTT
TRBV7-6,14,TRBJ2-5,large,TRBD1,CASSFFTGGETQYF,TGTGCCAGCAGCTTTTTTACAGGGGGGGAGACCCAGTACTTC
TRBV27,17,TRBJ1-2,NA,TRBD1,CASSLDRTGERGYGYTF,TGTGCCAGCAGTTTAGACAGGACAGGCGAGAGGGGCTATGGCTACACCTTC
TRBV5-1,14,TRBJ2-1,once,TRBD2,CASSQGLAGEQQFF,TGCGCCAGCAGCCAGGGACTAGCGGGTGAACAGCAGTTCTTC
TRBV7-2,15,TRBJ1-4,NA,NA,CASSLGGGPNEKLFF,TGTGCCAGCAGCTTAGGAGGCGGACCTAATGAAAAACTGTTTTTT
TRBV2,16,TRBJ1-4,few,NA,CASSEVRQGWWEKLFF,TGTGCCAGCAGTGAAGTGAGGCAGGGTTGGTGGGAAAAACTGTTTTTT
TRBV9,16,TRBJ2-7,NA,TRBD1,CASSYQPGQSSYEQYF,TGTGCCAGCAGCTATCAACCGGGACAGTCCTCCTACGAGCAGTACTTC
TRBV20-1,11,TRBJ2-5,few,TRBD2,CSVAGLGTQYF,TGCAGTGTAGCGGGGCTGGGGACCCAGTACTTC